Sequencing of this T cell receptor (beta chain) was carried out in a study of T cell changes during pregnancy in multiple sclerosis. This CDR3 contains 13 residues. Germline CDR1 is LNHDA and CDR2 is SQIVND (reference sequence). Trimming took off 1 base at V and 4 bases at J, with 6 bases between the two ends. Measured with immunoSEQ multiplex PCR; TCRdb has only the in-frame clones, and not every one. The sample gives tens of thousands of clones, about 92% of which show up once; less than 2% is in the top ten. The chain has TRBV19 and TRBJ2-3; unclear D gene. The material sequenced was peripheral blood, taken in the first trimester of pregnancy. This clonotype was sampled from a female donor with multiple sclerosis, enrolled in a pregnancy study. The CDR3, as DNA: TGTGCCAGTAGTATAGCCATCCCAGATACGCAGTATTTT. Residues: CASSIAIPDTQYF.